This T cell receptor (beta chain) was sequenced for a study of neurological immune-mediated disorders. Study outcomes and limitations: There was no association between the multiple sclerosis repertoire cluster and any clinical or MRI feature. Multiple sclerosis was found to have the least TCR clonal expansion, below healthy controls, and HTLV-1-associated myelopathy the most.

The cDNA was generated by 5'RACE with 10-nucleotide random UMIs. MiXCR, run by TCRdb on the 5' RACE reads, gives a single entry per CDR3 protein. The sample carries roughly 62,000 distinct CDR3 sequences, roughly 4% recorded once. Many counts were recorded for this clonotype. Its antigen is unknown. Germline-derived CDR1 and CDR2 are DFQATT and SNEGSKA (reference sequence). The CDR3 is 12 amino acids. Trimming took off 6 bases at V and 8 bases at J, with 13 bases between the two ends. The TCR originated in a woman between 50 and 59 years old with multiple sclerosis. The rearrangement links TRBV20-1 to TRBJ1-4; a possible D gene is TRBD1 (5 bases). Material for sequencing was PBMCs. The CDR3 DNA sequence: TGCAGTGCCCAGGGACCTGGGGAAAAACTGTTTTTT. Translated: CSAQGPGEKLFF.